A single sample is the source of the 10 T cell receptor beta chains below, sequenced in a study of blood T cell repertoires in COVID-19 (dated by TCRdb to the early 2020s). Receptors were amplified or captured by the immunoSEQ multiplex PCR assay. In its TCRdb copy, this immuneACCESS table keeps in-frame sequences only and misses some clones. Where compared with another copy, unresolved V genes explain less than half of these, and the others have no known cause. In this sample the table shows some 200,000 clones, around 81% of which occur a single time. The ten largest make up 4.5% to 7% of the sample. The sample consisted of peripheral blood. The source is a woman aged 65 to 85 with acute or convalescent COVID-19.

The gene calls are TRBV5-1 and TRBJ1-1; 8 nucleotides match TRBD1. V dropped 4 bases and J dropped 2; count of bases not matched to a gene: 10. This CDR3 region has 16 residues. Germline CDR1 reads SGHRS; CDR2 reads YFSETQ. CDR3 DNA sequence: TGCGCCAGCAGCACGACAGGGGCGGGTTCAAACACTGAAGCTTTCTTT. Translated, it gives CASSTTGAGSNTEAFF.

The chain is built from TRBV7-3 and TRBJ2-1; 9 bases agree with TRBD2. The CDR3 length is 15 residues. Per the germline V gene, CDR1 is SGHTA and CDR2 is FQGTGA. V shed 3 bases and J 4 bases; nucleotides not matched to a gene: 4. Here the CDR3 reads CASSFLAGAYNEQFF. CDR3 DNA: TGTGCCAGCAGCTTTTTAGCGGGAGCTTACAATGAGCAGTTCTTC.

The chain uses TRBV27 and TRBJ2-1; the D gene is possibly TRBD2 (5 bases). CDR3 length: 15 amino acids. V dropped 3 bases and J dropped 5 bases, with 14 bases sitting between them. The germline V gene encodes CDR1 MNHEY and CDR2 SMNVEV (reference sequence). This chain's CDR3 is CASSLMGVSNNEQFF. The CDR3 bases are TGTGCCAGCAGTTTGATGGGAGTTTCTAACAATGAGCAGTTCTTC.

This chain links TRBV19 with TRBJ2-6, with D tentatively TRBD1 (5 bases). Germline V CDR1 and CDR2: LNHDA, SQIVND (reference sequence). V was clipped by 4 bases and J by 3 bases, with 10 bases between them. The CDR3 sequence is 15 residues long. The CDR3 DNA reads TGTGCCAGTAGTAAGGGGCAGGGTGGGGCCAACGTCCTGACTTTC. The encoded protein is CASSKGQGGANVLTF.

This clone appeared a single time. The gene calls are TRBV28 and TRBJ2-1, with a tentative D call TRBD2 (6 bases). The CDR3 runs to 15 residues. Germline CDR1 and CDR2: MDHEN and SYDVKM. Trimming took off 3 bases at V and 2 bases at J, with 11 bases between the two ends. CDR3 loop: CASSFGGSAYNEQFF. Here the CDR3 DNA reads TGTGCCAGCAGTTTCGGGGGATCCGCCTACAATGAGCAGTTCTTC.

J is TRBJ2-7 and V is TRBV2; 11 bases match TRBD1. Germline lookup yields CDR1 SNHLY and CDR2 FYNNEI. CDR3 length: 15 amino acids. The ends lost 6 bases at V and 6 bases at J; junction bases unmatched: 10. The CDR3 nucleotides read TGTGCCAGCAGCATCCCCGGGGGGACAGGGGGCGAGCAGTACTTC. This gives the protein CASSIPGGTGGEQYF.

This clone was found once. The chain combines TRBV3-1 (or the pseudogene TRBV3-2) with TRBJ2-2; a weak D match, TRBD1 (6 bases). Germline lookup yields CDR1 LGHDT and CDR2 YNNKEL (reference sequence). Trimming stripped 1 base from V and 1 base from J, with 13 bases between. The CDR3 runs 17 residues. CDR3 coding DNA: TGTGCCAGCAGCCAAGGGATACAGGGAGTGAACACCGGGGAGCTGTTTTTT. Encoded protein: CASSQGIQGVNTGELFF.

This clone has more than one count but fewer than ten. V is TRBV5-1 and J is TRBJ1-5, with 9 bases fitting TRBD1. CDR1 and CDR2 from the germline V gene are SGHRS and YFSETQ. V lost 4 bases to trimming and J lost 6 bases; unmatched junction nucleotides: 5. The CDR3 has 14 amino acids. CDR3 protein: CASSPDRGVQPQHF. CDR3 bases: TGCGCCAGCAGCCCGGACAGGGGCGTTCAGCCCCAGCATTTT.

The chain recombines TRBV16 with TRBJ1-1; D is unclear. From germline, CDR1 is KGHSY and CDR2 FQNENV. This CDR3 has 15 residues. Trimming took off 2 bases at V and 3 bases at J, with 13 bases between the two ends. The CDR3 DNA reads as TGTGCCAGCAGCCAAGTCTTCGGTCGGGACACTGAAGCTTTCTTT. Its protein product is CASSQVFGRDTEAFF.

V and J are TRBV7-2 and TRBJ2-7, with 8 bases fitting TRBD1. The CDR3 is 15 residues long. V was pared by 6 bases and J by 0 bases, with 7 bases of the junction left unmatched. Per germline, CDR1 SGHTA and CDR2 FQGNSA. CDR3 bases: TGTGCCAGCAGTCGGGACAGGTTAAACTCCTACGAGCAGTACTTC. This sequence encodes CASSRDRLNSYEQYF.